Shown below are 2 T cell receptor beta chains from a single sample sequenced in a study of OX40 agonist ivuxolimab in advanced cancers. Profiling relied on immunoSEQ multiplex PCR, and the TCRdb table lists in-frame clones only, not all of them. The repertoire holds 96,000 or so clones, with about 84% as singletons. Sequenced material: CD4+ or CD8+ T cells sorted from blood, taken in a trial of the OX40 agonist ivuxolimab. The source is an adult with an advanced solid tumor such as melanoma, head and neck, liver or kidney cancer.

The rearrangement joins TRBV11-2 to TRBJ2-3; 10 nucleotides match TRBD1. This CDR3 comprises 17 residues. The ends lost 5 bases at V and 3 bases at J; junction bases unmatched: 11. The V gene's germline CDR1 is SGHAT and CDR2 FQNNGV. CDR3 in amino acids: CASSRIGQGEITDTQYF. The CDR3 bases are TGTGCCAGCAGCCGAATAGGACAGGGGGAGATAACAGATACGCAGTATTTT. Variable domain in full (rest from reference TRBV11-2 and TRBJ2-3): EAGVAQSPRYKIIEKRQSVAFWCNPISGHATLYWYQQILGQGPKLLIQFQNNGVVDDSQLPKDRFSAERLKGVDSTLKIQPAKLEDSAVYLCASSRIGQGEITDTQYFGPGTRLTVL.

The V gene is TRBV5-1, the J gene TRBJ1-4; no clear D. The CDR3 has 14 residues. Germline assignment: CDR1 SGHRS and CDR2 YFSETQ. V gave up 4 bases and J gave up 8 bases, with 15 bases separating them. The CDR3 reads CASSPRTGEEKLFF. For the CDR3, the DNA is TGCGCCAGCAGCCCTAGGACGGGCGAGGAAAAACTGTTTTTT.